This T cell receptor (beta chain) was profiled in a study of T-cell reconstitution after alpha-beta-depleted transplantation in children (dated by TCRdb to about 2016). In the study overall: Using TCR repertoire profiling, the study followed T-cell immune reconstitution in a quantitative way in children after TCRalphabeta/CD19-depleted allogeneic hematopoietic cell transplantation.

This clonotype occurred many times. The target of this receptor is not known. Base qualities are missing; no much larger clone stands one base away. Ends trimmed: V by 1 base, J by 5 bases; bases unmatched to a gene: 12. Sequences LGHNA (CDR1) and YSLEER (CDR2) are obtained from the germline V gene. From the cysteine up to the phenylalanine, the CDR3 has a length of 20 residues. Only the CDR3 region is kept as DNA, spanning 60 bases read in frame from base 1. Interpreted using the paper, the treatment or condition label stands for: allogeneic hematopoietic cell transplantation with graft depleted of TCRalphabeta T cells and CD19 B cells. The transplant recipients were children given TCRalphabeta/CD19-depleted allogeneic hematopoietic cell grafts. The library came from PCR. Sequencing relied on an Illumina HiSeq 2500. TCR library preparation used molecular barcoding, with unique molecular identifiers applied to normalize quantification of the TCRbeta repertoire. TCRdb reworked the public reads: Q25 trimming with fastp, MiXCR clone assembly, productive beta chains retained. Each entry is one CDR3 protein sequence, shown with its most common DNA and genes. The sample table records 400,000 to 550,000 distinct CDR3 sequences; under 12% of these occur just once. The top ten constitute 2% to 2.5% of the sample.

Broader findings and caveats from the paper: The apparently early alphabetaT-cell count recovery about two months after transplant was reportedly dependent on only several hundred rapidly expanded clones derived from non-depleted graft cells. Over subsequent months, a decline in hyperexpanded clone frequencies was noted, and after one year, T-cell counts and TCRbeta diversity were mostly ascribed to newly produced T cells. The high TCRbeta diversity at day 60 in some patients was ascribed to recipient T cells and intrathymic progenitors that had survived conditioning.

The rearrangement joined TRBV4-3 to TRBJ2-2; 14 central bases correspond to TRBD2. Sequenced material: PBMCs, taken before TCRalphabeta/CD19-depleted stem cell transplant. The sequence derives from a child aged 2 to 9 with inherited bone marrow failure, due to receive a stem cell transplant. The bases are TGCGCCAGCAGCCAAGCCCTGGGACTAGCGGGAGTTGAATGGACCGGGGAGCTGTTTTTT. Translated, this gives CASSQALGLAGVEWTGELFF.